This T cell receptor (beta chain) was recorded in a study of cytomegalovirus exposure and HLA in healthy donors listed by TCRdb under 2017. In the study overall: According to a later analysis, one platform produced both the 120 validation repertoires and the 670 or so repertoires of the first cohort. The study aimed to test whether cataloging public T cell receptors could reveal signatures of past pathogen exposure. A separate validation cohort of roughly 110 different subjects was used in addition to the roughly 700-subject first cohort. The study combined high-throughput TCR immunosequencing, statistical association of individual TCRs with disease status, and machine learning to predict cytomegalovirus infection status.

Separate from the approximately 700-subject first cohort, the validation cohort of about 120 subjects was the group to which the donors belonged. Study-wide conclusions, independent of this receptor: According to the authors, the approach could potentially be generalized to other disease states and immunological phenotypes. In both the original and validation cohorts, the classifier was reported to diagnose cytomegalovirus status with high specificity and sensitivity. A later analysis found that TCRs clustered in the first cohort also tended to co-occur in the roughly 120 validation repertoires, with more than 90% of cluster scores above 0. A few of the identified cytomegalovirus-associated TCR beta chains were confirmed in vitro to be specific for cytomegalovirus antigens. The validation cohort had no HLA typing available for a later analysis, so co-occurrence within that cohort was assessed over all 130 or so repertoires. Most TCR sequences were seen in very few donors, while some public TCRs were found in many individuals. The study gave a list of under 200 TCR beta chains associated with cytomegalovirus.

Library generation was performed with the immunoSEQ multiplex PCR assay. Concerning the study's data processing: A statistical classification framework was built to diagnose cytomegalovirus status from the catalog of TCR beta chain sequences. Held by TCRdb, this immuneACCESS table contains in-frame sequences only and omits some clones. Under half of the omission traces to an unresolved V gene where checked; the cause of the rest is unknown. Clonal size and the V and J genes are those of that table, whereas D and trimming came from the DNA. This sample holds 300,000 to 400,000 clones; roughly 85% were observed only once. Of the sample, under 0.95% falls within the top ten clones. Of note for this clone: The antigen it binds to is not known. Base qualities are not recorded, but no much larger clone differs from it by a single base.

The germline V and J ends show losses of 5 bases and 1 base respectively, and no gene match explains 15 bases of the junction. From cysteine to phenylalanine, the CDR3 is 18 amino acids long. Just the 54-base CDR3 DNA is kept, in frame starting at base 1. CDR1 is given as MNHEY and CDR2 as SMNVEV, both from the germline V gene (reference sequence). This receptor was taken from a woman between 18 and 29 years old in good health and CMV-seronegative. Sequences were obtained from PBMCs. The receptor chain draws on TRBV27 and TRBJ2-3, and TRBD1 aligns with 7 junction nucleotides. The CDR3 sequence is CASSNTGEGSLGTDTQYF. Read as DNA, the sequence is TGTGCCAGCAGTAACACAGGGGAAGGATCTCTAGGCACAGATACGCAGTATTTT.